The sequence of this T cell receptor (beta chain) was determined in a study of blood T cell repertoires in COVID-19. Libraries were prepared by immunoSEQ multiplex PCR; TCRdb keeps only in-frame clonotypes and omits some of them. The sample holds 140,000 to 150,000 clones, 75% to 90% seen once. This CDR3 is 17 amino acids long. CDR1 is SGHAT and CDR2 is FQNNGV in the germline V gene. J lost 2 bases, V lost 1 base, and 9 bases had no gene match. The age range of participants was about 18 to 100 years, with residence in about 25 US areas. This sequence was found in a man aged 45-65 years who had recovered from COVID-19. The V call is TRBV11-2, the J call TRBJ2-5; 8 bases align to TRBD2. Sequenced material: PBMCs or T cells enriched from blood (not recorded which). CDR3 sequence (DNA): TGTGCCAGCAGCTTAGGAGGCGGGGGGAGGGTTCAAGAGACCCAGTACTTC. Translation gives CASSLGGGGRVQETQYF.